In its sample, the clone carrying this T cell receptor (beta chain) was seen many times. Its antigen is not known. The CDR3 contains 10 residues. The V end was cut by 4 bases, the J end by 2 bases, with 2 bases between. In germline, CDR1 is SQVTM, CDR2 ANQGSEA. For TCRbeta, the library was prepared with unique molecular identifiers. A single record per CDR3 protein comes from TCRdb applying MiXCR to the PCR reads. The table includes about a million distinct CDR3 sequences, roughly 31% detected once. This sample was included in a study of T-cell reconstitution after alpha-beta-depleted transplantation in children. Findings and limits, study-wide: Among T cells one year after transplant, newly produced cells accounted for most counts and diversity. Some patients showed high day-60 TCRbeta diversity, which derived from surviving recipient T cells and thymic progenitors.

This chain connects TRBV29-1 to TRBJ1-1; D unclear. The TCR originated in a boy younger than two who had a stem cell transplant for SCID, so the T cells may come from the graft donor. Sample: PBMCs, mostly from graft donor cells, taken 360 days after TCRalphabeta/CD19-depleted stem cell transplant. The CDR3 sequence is CSVGNTEAFF. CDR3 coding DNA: TGCAGCGTTGGAAACACTGAAGCTTTCTTT.